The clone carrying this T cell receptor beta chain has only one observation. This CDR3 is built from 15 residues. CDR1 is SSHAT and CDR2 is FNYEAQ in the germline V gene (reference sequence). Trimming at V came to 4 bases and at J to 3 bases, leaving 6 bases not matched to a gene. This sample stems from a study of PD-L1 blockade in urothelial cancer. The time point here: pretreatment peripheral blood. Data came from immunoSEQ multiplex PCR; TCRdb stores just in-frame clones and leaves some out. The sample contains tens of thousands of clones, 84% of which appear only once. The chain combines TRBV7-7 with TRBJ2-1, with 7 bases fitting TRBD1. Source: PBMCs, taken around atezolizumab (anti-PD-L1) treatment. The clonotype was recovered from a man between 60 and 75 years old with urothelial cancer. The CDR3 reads CASSSGQAFYNEQFF. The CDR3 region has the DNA TGTGCCAGCAGCTCCGGACAGGCCTTCTACAATGAGCAGTTCTTC.